These 23 T cell receptor beta chains came from one sample sequenced in a study of T-cell memory formation after mild COVID-19. Each CDR3 protein is one row after TCRdb ran MiXCR on the 5' RACE reads. The table has around 300,000 distinct CDR3 sequences, 14% seen once. The sample taken for sequencing was PBMCs or a T cell subset sorted from them (not recorded which). These TCRs come from a man aged 18 to 29 who had mild COVID-19 (a few samples of this study predate the infection). Cell type and time point are not known.

The sample holds a few counts of this clonotype. The gene calls are TRBV12-3 or TRBV12-4 and TRBJ2-7; D unresolved. V was trimmed by 6 bases and J by 7 bases, leaving 10 bases between them. The CDR3 spans 11 residues. The CDR3 sequence is CASSPALEQYF. CDR3 nucleotides: TGTGCCAGCAGCCCCGCCTTGGAGCAGTACTTC.

This clonotype was counted between two and nine times. The chain recombines TRBV20-1 with TRBJ2-1; possible D gene TRBD2, 5 bases. The CDR3 runs 15 residues. Trimming shortened V by 6 bases and J by 4 bases, and 19 bases separated the two germline ends. Germline lookup yields CDR1 DFQATT and CDR2 SNEGSKA (reference sequence). The DNA for the CDR3 is TGCAGTGCAGACCGCGGGCGGGTCGGGTACAATGAGCAGTTCTTC. The encoded protein is CSADRGRVGYNEQFF.

The sample holds many counts of this clonotype. The CDR3, as DNA: TGCGCCAGCAGCCCACTGAAACGGACAGATTACAATGAGCAGTTCTTC. This sequence encodes CASSPLKRTDYNEQFF. V is TRBV4-1 and J is TRBJ2-1, with D possibly matching TRBD1 (6 bases). This CDR3 spans 16 amino acids. CDR1 is MGHRA and CDR2 is YSYEKL in the germline V gene. V lost 4 bases, J lost 4 bases, and 17 bases lay in between.

The chain is built from TRBV18 and TRBJ2-5; D remains unclear. This CDR3 spans 15 amino acids. V lost 5 bases, J lost 2 bases, and 15 bases lay in between. Germline V CDR1 and CDR2: KGHSH, LQKENI. The CDR3 DNA reads TGTGCCAGCTCAACTCGGACCGCATCTCAAGAGACCCAGTACTTC. Protein: CASSTRTASQETQYF.

The gene calls are TRBV11-2 and TRBJ2-1; 10 bases match TRBD1. Germline lookup yields CDR1 SGHAT and CDR2 FQNNGV. The V and J ends lost 5 bases and 8 bases, in that order; junction bases with no gene match: 15. The CDR3 is made up of 17 amino acids. The CDR3, as DNA: TGTGCCAGCAGCCTAGTCCCACCATCCGGGACAGGGGATGAGCAGTTCTTC. Translated, it gives CASSLVPPSGTGDEQFF.

The chain is built from TRBV7-9 and TRBJ2-1; 9 nucleotides match TRBD2. The germline V gene has CDR1 SEHNR and CDR2 FQNEAQ (reference sequence). V lost 6 bases and J lost 4; bases outside the gene matches: 7. The CDR3 is 15 amino acids. DNA of the CDR3: TGTGCCAGCAGAAGCGCGGGGGGGCCGTACAATGAGCAGTTCTTC. Translation: CASRSAGGPYNEQFF.

This clonotype was seen only once. This chain uses TRBV5-6 with TRBJ2-1; the match to TRBD1 covers 9 bases. J was trimmed by 8 bases and V by 0 bases; bases with no gene match: 3. Germline lookup yields CDR1 SGHDT and CDR2 YYEEEE. This CDR3 has 14 residues. CDR3 loop: CASSLGDRVDEQFF. DNA for the CDR3: TGTGCCAGCAGCTTGGGGGACAGGGTTGATGAGCAGTTCTTC.

The rearrangement uses TRBV29-1 and TRBJ2-7; 8 positions match TRBD1. The CDR3 runs 13 residues. The V gene end was trimmed by 6 bases and the J gene end by 2 bases; junction bases not matched to a gene: 6. Germline CDR1 reads SQVTM; CDR2 reads ANQGSEA. CDR3 in amino acids: CSVTGDVPYEQYF. For the CDR3, the DNA is TGCAGCGTGACAGGGGATGTGCCCTACGAGCAGTACTTC.

This clonotype appeared many times. The V and J genes are TRBV4-2 and TRBJ2-1; 10 nucleotides match TRBD2. Germline assignment: CDR1 LGHNA and CDR2 YNFKEQ. The CDR3 sequence is 16 residues long. The J segment lost 9 bases and the V segment lost 1 base, leaving 9 bases of the junction unmatched. The CDR3 DNA is TGTGCCAGCAGCCAAGGAGCGGGGGGGCAGGTGGGTGAGCAGTTCTTC. Translation: CASSQGAGGQVGEQFF.

This clonotype appeared a few times. This could be a read error, since a much larger clone is one nucleotide away. The rearrangement links TRBV25-1 to TRBJ2-2; TRBD1 is a possible D gene (5 bases). V dropped 6 bases and J dropped 2 bases, with 7 bases sitting between them. CDR1 is MGHDK, CDR2 SYGVNS, per germline. The CDR3 is 13 residues long. The CDR3 sequence: CASRDTNTGELFF. DNA of the CDR3: TGTGCCAGCAGGGACACTAACACCGGGGAGCTGTTTTTT.

The table lists this clonotype with many counts. This sequence joins TRBV7-2 and TRBJ2-7, with D maybe TRBD2 (6 bases). The CDR3 covers 14 residues. Germline assignment: CDR1 SGHTA and CDR2 FQGNSA. Trimming took 7 bases from V and 3 from J, leaving 16 bases between them. Here the CDR3 reads CASTFSRTNYEQYF. The CDR3 region has the DNA TGTGCCAGCACCTTCTCCAGGACTAACTACGAGCAGTACTTC.

The V and J genes are TRBV20-1 and TRBJ2-7, with D unclear. The CDR3 sequence is 14 residues long. Germline CDR1 is DFQATT and CDR2 is SNEGSKA (reference sequence). The V and J ends lost 1 base and 0 bases respectively, with 10 bases between them. CDR3 in DNA: TGCAGTGCTAGAGTTGACACCAACTCCTACGAGCAGTACTTC. It specifies CSARVDTNSYEQYF.

This clonotype was seen a handful of times. The chain has TRBV7-8 and TRBJ2-1, with D possibly being TRBD2 (5 bases). V lost 1 base and J lost 3, with 16 bases in between. Germline loops: CDR1 SGHVS, CDR2 FQNEAQ. The length of the CDR3 is 17 residues. The CDR3 reads CASSLVSGGPDYNEQFF. The CDR3 DNA sequence: TGTGCCAGCAGCTTAGTGAGCGGAGGCCCCGACTACAATGAGCAGTTCTTC. The full variable domain, rest sourced from reference TRBV7-8 and TRBJ2-1, is GAGVSQSPRYKVAKRGQDVALRCDPISGHVSLFWYQQALGQGPEFLTYFQNEAQLDKSGLPSDRFFAERPEGSVSTLKIQRTQQEDSAVYLCASSLVSGGPDYNEQFFGPGTRLTVL.

This clonotype was counted a few times. The V gene is TRBV30, the J gene TRBJ2-7; the D gene could be TRBD1 or TRBD2 (5 bases each). Trimming left V 5 bases short and J 6 bases short, with 17 bases between. CDR3 length equals 13 residues. Germline V CDR1 and CDR2: GTSNPN, SVGIG (reference sequence). The CDR3 reads CAWGAGLRVEQYF. In DNA, the CDR3 is TGTGCCTGGGGAGCAGGGTTGAGGGTCGAGCAGTACTTC.

This clonotype came up a few times. CDR3 loop: CASSSGAWTYEKLFF. The CDR3 nucleotides read TGTGCCAGCAGTTCTGGGGCGTGGACCTATGAAAAACTGTTTTTT. The chain links TRBV6-2 or TRBV6-3 to TRBJ1-4; D is possibly TRBD1 (5 bases). CDR1 MNHEY and CDR2 SVGEGT come from the germline V gene. The CDR3 sequence is 15 residues long. V was trimmed by 4 bases and J by 6 bases, leaving 15 bases between them.

This clonotype was seen more than once but under ten times. This rearrangement joins TRBV7-8 to TRBJ2-7; tentatively, D is TRBD1 (6 bases). V shed 5 bases and J shed 3 bases, with 14 bases lying between them. This CDR3 comprises 14 residues. Germline CDR1 reads SGHVS; CDR2 reads FQNEAQ. CDR3 sequence: CASSPRQVFYEQYF. For the CDR3, the DNA is TGTGCCAGCAGCCCCCGACAGGTCTTCTACGAGCAGTACTTC.

The chain carries TRBV6-4 and TRBJ2-6; no reliable D call. The CDR3 is 15 residues long. V was clipped by 0 bases and J by 0 bases, with 3 bases between them. Germline V gene data show CDR1 as MRHNA and CDR2 as SNTAGT. CDR3 sequence (DNA): TGTGCCAGCAGTGACTCTAACTCTGGGGCCAACGTCCTGACTTTC. Amino acid sequence: CASSDSNSGANVLTF.

This clonotype was detected only a few times. The rearrangement links TRBV12-3 or TRBV12-4 to TRBJ2-3; TRBD2 matches at 14 bases. The ends lost 3 bases at V and 4 bases at J; junction bases unmatched: 3. This CDR3 is 16 amino acids long. The CDR3, as DNA: TGTGCCAGCAGTTTTTCGACTAGCGGGGGGGCAGATACGCAGTATTTT. This gives the protein CASSFSTSGGADTQYF.

This clonotype was found a few times. V is TRBV20-1 and J is TRBJ2-7; D is perhaps TRBD1 (6 bases). The CDR3 runs 12 residues. The V gene lost 1 base and the J gene lost 4 bases, with 8 bases spanning the gap. Per germline, CDR1 DFQATT and CDR2 SNEGSKA (reference sequence). Here the CDR3 DNA reads TGCAGTGCTAGAGGACAGGCATACGAGCAGTACGTC. The encoded protein is CSARGQAYEQYV.

The chain joins TRBV5-4 to TRBJ2-3; D may be TRBD1 (6 bases). This CDR3 is 17 amino acids long. Germline CDR1 SGHNT, CDR2 YYREEE (reference sequence). V lost 1 base and J 0 bases, leaving 15 bases between the germline ends. This CDR3 reads CASSLRLDSHSTDTQYF. The CDR3 coding sequence is TGTGCCAGCAGCTTGCGGTTGGACAGTCACAGCACAGATACGCAGTATTTT.

Only a few counts were recorded for this clonotype. This rearrangement joins TRBV4-3 to TRBJ2-1; TRBD2 might be the D (6 bases). This CDR3 has 13 amino acids. Deletions cut 3 bases from V and 9 bases from J, with 12 bases between. Germline CDR1 and CDR2: LGHNA and YSLEER. CDR3 coding DNA: TGCGCCAGCAGCCAGTGGGGGGAAGGTGAGCAGTTCTTC. The encoded protein is CASSQWGEGEQFF.

The sample holds a few counts of this clonotype. The V gene is TRBV29-1, the J gene TRBJ2-1; possibly TRBD1 for D (5 bases). The germline gives CDR1 SQVTM, CDR2 ANQGSEA. V lost 2 bases to trimming and J lost 7 bases, with 21 bases between them. The CDR3 is made up of 16 amino acids. CDR3 amino acids: CSVERPIGAGDNEQFF. The DNA of the CDR3 is TGCAGCGTTGAACGCCCGATAGGGGCAGGTGATAATGAGCAGTTCTTC.

The CDR3 DNA reads as TGTGCCAGCAGCCCAACCCTAGAGGGTACGCAGTATTTT. Translated, it gives CASSPTLEGTQYF. V is TRBV3-1 and J is TRBJ2-3; D may be TRBD2 (5 bases). The CDR3 consists of 13 residues. Looked up from germline, CDR1 is LGHDT and CDR2 is YNNKEL (reference sequence). Trimming shortened V by 4 bases and J by 8 bases, and 13 bases separated the two germline ends.